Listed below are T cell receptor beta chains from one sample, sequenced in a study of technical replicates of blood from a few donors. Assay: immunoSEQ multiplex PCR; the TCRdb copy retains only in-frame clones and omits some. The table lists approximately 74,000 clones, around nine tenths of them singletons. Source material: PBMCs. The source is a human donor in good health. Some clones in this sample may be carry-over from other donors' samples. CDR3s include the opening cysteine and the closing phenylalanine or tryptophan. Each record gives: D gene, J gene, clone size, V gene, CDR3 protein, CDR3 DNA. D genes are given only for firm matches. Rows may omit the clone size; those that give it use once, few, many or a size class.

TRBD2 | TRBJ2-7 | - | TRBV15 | CATSNTGTSGRNSYEQYF | TGTGCCACCAGCAATACCGGGACTAGCGGGAGGAATAGCTACGAGCAGTACTTC
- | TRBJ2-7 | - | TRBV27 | CASSLRGEQYF | TGTGCCAGCAGTTTAAGAGGCGAGCAGTACTTC
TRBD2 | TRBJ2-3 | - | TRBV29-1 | CSVDPTAGLLNTQYF | TGCAGCGTTGACCCTACAGCGGGATTGCTGAATACGCAGTATTTT
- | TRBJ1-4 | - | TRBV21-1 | CASSTIRALNEKLFF | TGTGCCAGCAGCACGATCAGGGCGTTAAATGAAAAACTGTTTTTT
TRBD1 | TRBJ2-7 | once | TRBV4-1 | CASSHNRGDYEQYF | TGCGCCAGCAGCCACAACAGGGGCGACTACGAGCAGTACTTC
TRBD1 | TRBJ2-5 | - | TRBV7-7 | CASSRTGTAGTQYF | TGTGCCAGCAGCCGCACAGGGACAGCAGGGACCCAGTACTTC
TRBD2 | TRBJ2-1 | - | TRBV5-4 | CASSLVTSGGYNEQFF | TGTGCCAGCAGCTTGGTGACTAGCGGGGGCTACAATGAGCAGTTCTTC
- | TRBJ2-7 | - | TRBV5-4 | CASSWGLSPEQYF | TGTGCCAGCAGCTGGGGACTGTCACCCGAGCAGTACTTC
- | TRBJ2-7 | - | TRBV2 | CASRGRGLGQYF | TGTGCCAGCCGAGGAAGGGGACTCGGGCAGTACTTC
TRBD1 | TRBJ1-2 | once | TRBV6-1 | CASSAIPGQGKNYGYTF | TGTGCCAGCAGTGCGATCCCGGGACAGGGGAAGAACTATGGCTACACCTTC
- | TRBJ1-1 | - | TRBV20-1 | CSARVGAEAFF | TGCAGTGCTAGAGTGGGAGCTGAAGCTTTCTTT
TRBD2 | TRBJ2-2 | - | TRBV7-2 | CASSEPGLAGTGELFF | TGTGCCAGCAGCGAGCCGGGACTAGCGGGCACCGGGGAGCTGTTTTTT
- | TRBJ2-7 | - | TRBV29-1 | CSVGEYYEQYF | TGCAGCGTTGGAGAGTACTACGAGCAGTACTTC
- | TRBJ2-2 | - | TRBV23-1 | CASSQSPKPSGELFF | TGCGCCAGCAGTCAATCGCCTAAGCCTTCCGGGGAGCTGTTTTTT
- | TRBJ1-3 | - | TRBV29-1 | CSVDRGLGGNTIYF | TGCAGCGTTGATAGAGGGCTTGGTGGAAACACCATATATTTT
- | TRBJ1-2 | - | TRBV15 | CATSRELYGYTF | TGTGCCACCAGCAGAGAATTATATGGCTACACCTTC
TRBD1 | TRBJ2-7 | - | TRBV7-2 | CASSLVGTVSYEQYF | TGTGCCAGCAGCTTAGTCGGGACAGTGAGCTACGAGCAGTACTTC
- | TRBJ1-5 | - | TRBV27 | CASSFSPFPSSQPQHF | TGTGCCAGCAGTTTTAGTCCATTCCCTTCGAGTCAGCCCCAGCATTTT
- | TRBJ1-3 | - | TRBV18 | CASSPDRSETGNTIYF | TGTGCCAGCTCACCCGACAGGTCCGAAACGGGAAACACCATATATTTT
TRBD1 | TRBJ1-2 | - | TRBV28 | CASSPGQGPGGYTF | TGTGCCAGCAGCCCTGGACAGGGCCCTGGGGGCTACACCTTC
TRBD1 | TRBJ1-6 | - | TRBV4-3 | CASSQDRNYGQGWHSPLHF | TGCGCCAGCAGCCAAGATCGCAATTATGGACAGGGGTGGCATTCACCCCTCCACTTT
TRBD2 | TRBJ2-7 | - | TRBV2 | CASSLAGGFYEQYF | TGTGCCAGCAGCTTAGCGGGAGGTTTCTACGAGCAGTACTTC
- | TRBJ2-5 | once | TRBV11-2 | CASSLGQGGPETQYF | TGTGCCAGCAGCTTAGGGCAGGGAGGCCCGGAGACCCAGTACTTC
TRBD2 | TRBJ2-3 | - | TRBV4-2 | CASSPRGSGGPDTQYF | TGTGCCAGCAGCCCAAGGGGTAGCGGGGGCCCAGATACGCAGTATTTT
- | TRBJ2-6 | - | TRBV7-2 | CASSPAALSGANVLTF | TGTGCCAGCAGCCCGGCGGCCCTCTCTGGGGCCAACGTCCTGACTTTC
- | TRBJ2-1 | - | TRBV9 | CASSVGTGRGEQFF | TGTGCCAGCAGCGTAGGGACAGGGAGGGGTGAGCAGTTCTTC
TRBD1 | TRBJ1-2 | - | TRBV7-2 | CASSLAMEGASAGYTF | TGTGCCAGCAGCTTAGCAATGGAGGGGGCGTCTGCTGGCTACACCTTC
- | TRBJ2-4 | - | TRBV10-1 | CASSGGRSAIAKNIQYF | TGCGCCAGCAGTGGTGGGAGGAGCGCTATAGCCAAAAACATTCAGTACTTC
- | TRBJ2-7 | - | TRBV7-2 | CASSSLSYEQYF | TGTGCCAGCAGCTCTCTCTCCTACGAGCAGTACTTC
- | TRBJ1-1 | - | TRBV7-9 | CASSGYTPNTEAFF | TGTGCCAGCAGCGGTTACACACCAAACACTGAAGCTTTCTTT
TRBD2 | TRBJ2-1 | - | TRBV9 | CASSVASGGRTEQFF | TGTGCCAGCAGCGTAGCTAGCGGGGGTAGGACCGAGCAGTTCTTC
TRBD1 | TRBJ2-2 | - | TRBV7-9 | CASSIGTGNTGELFF | TGTGCCAGCAGCATAGGGACAGGGAACACCGGGGAGCTGTTTTTT
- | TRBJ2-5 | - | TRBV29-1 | CSVLRGIETQYF | TGCAGCGTGCTAAGGGGGATCGAGACCCAGTACTTC
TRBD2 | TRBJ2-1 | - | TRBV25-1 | CASTGGASQFF | TGTGCCAGCACCGGGGGGGCTTCCCAGTTCTTC
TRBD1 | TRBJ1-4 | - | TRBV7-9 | CASSLTGVNEKLFF | TGTGCCAGCAGCCTGACAGGGGTTAATGAAAAACTGTTTTTT
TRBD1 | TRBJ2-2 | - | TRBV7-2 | CASSSTGDRDTGELFF | TGTGCCAGCAGCTCGACCGGGGACAGGGACACCGGGGAGCTGTTTTTT
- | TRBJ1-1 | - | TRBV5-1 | CASSSGGPTNTEAFF | TGCGCCAGCAGCAGCGGGGGACCGACGAACACTGAAGCTTTCTTT
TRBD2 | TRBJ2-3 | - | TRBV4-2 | CASSQLIAGDGDTQYF | TGTGCCAGCAGCCAACTTATAGCGGGAGACGGAGATACGCAGTATTTT
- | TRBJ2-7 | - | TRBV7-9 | CASSSTRDEQYF | TGTGCCAGCAGCTCAACCAGGGACGAGCAGTACTTC
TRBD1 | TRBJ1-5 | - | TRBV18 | CASSPRDSSNQPQHF | TGTGCCAGCTCACCCCGGGACAGTAGCAATCAGCCCCAGCATTTT
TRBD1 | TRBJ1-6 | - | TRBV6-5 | CASSYGTDTYNSPLHF | TGTGCCAGCAGTTACGGGACAGATACCTATAATTCACCCCTCCACTTT
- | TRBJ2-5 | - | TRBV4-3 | CASSQDDRWQGGETQYF | TGCGCCAGCAGCCAAGATGATCGGTGGCAGGGCGGCGAGACCCAGTACTTC
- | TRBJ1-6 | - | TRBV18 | CASSLENSPLHF | TGTGCCAGCTCACTAGAAAATTCACCCCTCCACTTT
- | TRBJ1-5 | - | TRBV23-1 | CASSQWKDRDGQPQHF | TGCGCCAGCAGTCAATGGAAGGACAGAGATGGTCAGCCCCAGCATTTT
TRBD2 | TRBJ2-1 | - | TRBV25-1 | CASARRLIAGTENEQFF | TGTGCCAGCGCTCGAAGACTAATAGCGGGAACTGAGAATGAGCAGTTCTTC
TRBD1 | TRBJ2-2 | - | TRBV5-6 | CASSTGTGDTGELFF | TGTGCCAGCAGTACCGGGACAGGGGACACCGGGGAGCTGTTTTTT
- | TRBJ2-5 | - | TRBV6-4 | CAIPDQGQETQYF | TGTGCCATCCCTGACCAGGGCCAAGAGACCCAGTACTTC
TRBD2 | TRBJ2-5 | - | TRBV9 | CASSVVGTTQETQYF | TGTGCCAGCAGCGTAGTGGGGACTACCCAAGAGACCCAGTACTTC
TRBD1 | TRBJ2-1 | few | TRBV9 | CASSELGDRYDNEQFF | TGTGCCAGCAGCGAGCTCGGGGACAGGTACGACAATGAGCAGTTCTTC
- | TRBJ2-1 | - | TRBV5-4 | CASSLLRGSYNEQFF | TGTGCCAGCAGCTTGTTACGAGGGTCCTACAATGAGCAGTTCTTC
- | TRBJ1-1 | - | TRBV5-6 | CASSWDGGSTEAFF | TGTGCCAGCAGCTGGGACGGAGGGAGCACTGAAGCTTTCTTT
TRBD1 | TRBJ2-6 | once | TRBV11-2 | CASSGDRAGANVLTF | TGTGCCAGCAGCGGCGACAGGGCTGGGGCCAACGTCCTGACTTTC
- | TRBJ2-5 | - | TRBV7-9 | CASSLRGETQYF | TGTGCCAGCAGCCTCAGAGGGGAGACCCAGTACTTC